This is a list of T cell receptor beta chains from one sample in a study of CD8 T cells in Susac syndrome. TCRdb fed the immunoSEQ multiplex PCR reads into MiXCR, producing one record per CDR3 protein. The repertoire has 80,000 or so distinct CDR3 sequences, approximately 94% of them found once; the top ten carry 0.4% to 0.55%. The specimen was CD8+ T cells from PBMCs. The receptors originated from a human donor with Susac syndrome. Each CDR3 is given with its conserved first and last residue. Each record gives: V gene, clone size, J gene, D gene, CDR3 length, CDR3 protein, CDR3 DNA. D genes are given only for firm matches. Size values are once, few and many counts, or a class for expanded clones, and some rows have none.

TRBV5-1,-,TRBJ2-2,-,13,CASSLGSGGELFF,TGCGCCAGCAGCTTGGGTAGCGGTGGGGAGCTGTTTTTT
TRBV5-6,-,TRBJ1-5,-,16,CASSLTTARRNQPQHF,TGTGCCAGCAGCTTGACTACAGCTCGAAGAAATCAGCCCCAGCATTTT
TRBV25-1,-,TRBJ2-2,-,13,CASSESRAGELFF,TGTGCCAGCAGTGAATCACGGGCCGGGGAGCTGTTTTTT
TRBV15,-,TRBJ2-7,TRBD2,16,CATSRDTSGDFYEQYF,TGTGCCACCAGCAGAGATACGAGCGGGGACTTCTACGAGCAGTACTTC
TRBV6-2/TRBV6-3,-,TRBJ1-1,-,14,CASRPTGFNTEAFF,TGTGCCAGCAGGCCTACAGGTTTTAACACTGAAGCTTTCTTT
TRBV14,-,TRBJ2-5,TRBD2,15,CASSQDAASGATQYF,TGTGCCAGCAGCCAAGATGCGGCTAGCGGGGCGACCCAGTACTTC
TRBV29-1,-,TRBJ2-7,TRBD2,12,CSVLSGGYEQYF,TGCAGCGTCCTAAGCGGGGGTTACGAGCAGTACTTC
TRBV11-2,-,TRBJ2-3,-,16,CASSFGRDLRGSTQYF,TGTGCCAGCAGCTTTGGCCGGGACCTCCGTGGGAGTACGCAGTATTTT
TRBV20-1,-,TRBJ1-4,-,11,CSAREDEKLFF,TGCAGTGCTAGAGAGGATGAAAAACTGTTTTTT
TRBV20-1,-,TRBJ1-2,-,15,CSARALTAWDYGYTF,TGCAGTGCTAGAGCGTTGACAGCCTGGGACTATGGCTACACCTTC
TRBV7-2,-,TRBJ2-1,-,15,CASSLLLGLKDEQFF,TGTGCCAGCAGCCTATTATTAGGTCTGAAGGATGAGCAGTTCTTC
TRBV29-1,-,TRBJ2-3,-,10,CSVATDTQYF,TGCAGCGTAGCCACAGATACGCAGTATTTT
TRBV28,-,TRBJ2-5,-,15,CASSHLARDQETQYF,TGTGCCAGCAGTCACCTAGCGAGGGACCAAGAGACCCAGTACTTC
TRBV20-1,-,TRBJ2-7,-,13,CSAREGQSYEQYF,TGCAGTGCTAGAGAAGGACAGTCCTACGAGCAGTACTTC
TRBV12-3/TRBV12-4,-,TRBJ2-5,TRBD1,13,CATTTGVVETQYF,TGTGCCACCACGACAGGGGTCGTCGAGACCCAGTACTTC
TRBV6-2/TRBV6-3,-,TRBJ2-7,TRBD2,15,CASSRRTSVFYEQYF,TGTGCCAGCAGTAGGAGAACTAGCGTATTCTACGAGCAGTACTTC
TRBV7-3,-,TRBJ2-2,-,15,CASSLRRGYTGELFF,TGTGCCAGCAGCCTTCGACGGGGGTACACCGGGGAGCTGTTTTTT
TRBV27,once,TRBJ1-5,TRBD1,14,CASSLGQDDQPQHF,TGTGCCAGCAGCCTCGGACAGGACGATCAGCCCCAGCATTTT
TRBV15,-,TRBJ2-2,-,15,CATSTRASRAGELFF,TGTGCCACCAGCACGAGGGCCTCGCGGGCCGGGGAGCTGTTTTTT
TRBV27,-,TRBJ2-7,-,13,CASSSGSSYEQYF,TGTGCCAGCAGTTCCGGTAGCTCCTACGAGCAGTACTTC
TRBV5-6,-,TRBJ2-5,-,14,CASSLARFQETQYF,TGTGCCAGCAGTCTCGCGCGCTTCCAAGAGACCCAGTACTTC
TRBV20-1,-,TRBJ1-6,-,15,CSASPDFSYNSPLHF,TGCAGTGCTAGCCCGGACTTCTCCTATAATTCACCCCTCCACTTT
TRBV28,-,TRBJ2-3,-,17,CASSFSPLGDPTDTQYF,TGTGCCAGCAGTTTCTCCCCCCTGGGGGACCCCACAGATACGCAGTATTTT
TRBV6-2/TRBV6-3,-,TRBJ2-1,TRBD2,14,CASSASGGAHEQFF,TGTGCCAGCAGTGCTAGCGGGGGGGCCCATGAGCAGTTCTTC
TRBV9,-,TRBJ2-7,TRBD1,13,CASSSRTGYEQYF,TGTGCCAGCAGCTCCCGGACAGGCTACGAGCAGTACTTC
TRBV2,-,TRBJ2-5,TRBD2,18,CASSEALLAGEPQETQYF,TGTGCCAGCAGTGAAGCGCTTCTAGCGGGGGAGCCCCAAGAGACCCAGTACTTC
TRBV5-1,-,TRBJ2-1,-,14,CASSLAVAVNEQFF,TGCGCCAGCAGCTTGGCCGTAGCAGTAAATGAGCAGTTCTTC
TRBV5-6,-,TRBJ2-7,-,14,CASSFDPGAYEQYF,TGTGCCAGCAGCTTTGATCCCGGTGCCTACGAGCAGTACTTC
TRBV2,-,TRBJ2-7,TRBD2,16,CASSVGTSGLKLEQYF,TGTGCCAGCAGTGTCGGGACTAGCGGCTTGAAGCTCGAGCAGTACTTC
TRBV15,once,TRBJ2-7,TRBD1,13,CATSETGLYGQYF,TGTGCCACCTCCGAGACAGGGCTCTACGGGCAGTACTTC
TRBV24-1,-,TRBJ2-1,-,15,CATGGSGAPYNEQFF,TGTGCCACCGGCGGATCTGGGGCGCCCTACAATGAGCAGTTCTTC
TRBV1,-,TRBJ2-7,-,16,CTSSPTGTRGNYEQYF,TGCACCAGCAGCCCCACCGGGACTAGAGGGAACTACGAGCAGTACTTC
TRBV20-1,-,TRBJ1-1,-,12,CSAREVGTEAFF,TGCAGTGCTAGAGAGGTGGGCACTGAAGCTTTCTTT
TRBV5-1,-,TRBJ2-7,-,14,CASSFTGLGYEQYF,TGCGCCAGCAGCTTCACGGGACTCGGCTACGAGCAGTACTTC
TRBV7-2,once,TRBJ1-6,-,14,CASSLLSYNSPLHF,TGTGCCAGCAGCTTACTCAGCTATAATTCACCCCTCCACTTT
TRBV7-9,once,TRBJ2-1,-,13,CASSLPLHNEQFF,TGTGCCAGCAGCTTACCACTTCACAATGAGCAGTTCTTC
TRBV27,-,TRBJ1-1,-,14,CASSPGGLEAEAFF,TGTGCCAGCAGCCCGGGGGGGCTTGAGGCTGAAGCTTTCTTT
TRBV20-1,-,TRBJ2-4,TRBD2,17,CSARDRDGGAPKNIQYF,TGCAGTGCTAGAGATCGGGACGGGGGGGCCCCCAAAAACATTCAGTACTTC
TRBV9,-,TRBJ2-5,-,15,CASSVASGGGETQYF,TGTGCCAGCAGCGTAGCGTCTGGGGGCGGGGAGACCCAGTACTTC
TRBV12-3/TRBV12-4,once,TRBJ2-1,-,14,CASTPEGSYNEQFF,TGTGCCAGCACCCCCGAGGGTTCCTACAATGAGCAGTTCTTC
TRBV6-1,-,TRBJ2-2,TRBD1,15,CASSERGPTTGELFF,TGTGCCAGCAGTGAAAGGGGGCCCACCACCGGGGAGCTGTTTTTT
TRBV7-9,-,TRBJ1-2,-,13,CASSSGTAGGYTF,TGTGCCAGCAGCTCCGGGACCGCGGGTGGCTACACCTTC
TRBV13,-,TRBJ1-2,TRBD1,16,CASSLGQGAASYGYTF,TGTGCCAGCAGCTTAGGACAGGGGGCAGCGAGCTATGGCTACACCTTC
TRBV5-6,-,TRBJ1-1,-,13,CASSAQSNTEAFF,TGTGCCAGCAGCGCACAGTCGAACACTGAAGCTTTCTTT
TRBV7-6,-,TRBJ2-3,TRBD2,15,CASSRERGAGDTQYF,TGTGCCAGCAGCCGCGAGCGGGGGGCGGGAGATACGCAGTATTTT
TRBV30,-,TRBJ2-1,TRBD2,16,CAWSVAGLAGGGEQFF,TGTGCCTGGAGTGTAGCGGGACTAGCGGGGGGTGGTGAGCAGTTCTTC
TRBV14,-,TRBJ2-1,-,14,CASSQWNTEYEQFF,TGTGCCAGCAGCCAATGGAACACGGAGTATGAGCAGTTCTTC
TRBV2,-,TRBJ2-1,-,12,CASIGGRGEQFF,TGTGCCAGCATTGGGGGAAGGGGTGAGCAGTTCTTC
TRBV2,-,TRBJ1-2,-,13,CASNRGGGYGYTF,TGTGCCAGCAATAGGGGTGGGGGCTATGGCTACACCTTC
TRBV14,-,TRBJ2-3,-,11,CASSYGTEQYF,TGTGCCAGCAGCTACGGGACGGAGCAGTATTTT
TRBV2,-,TRBJ2-3,TRBD2,17,CASSELGSSGAQDTQYF,TGTGCCAGCAGTGAATTGGGCTCTAGCGGGGCGCAGGATACGCAGTATTTT
TRBV5-4,-,TRBJ2-7,-,14,CASSSDREDYEQYF,TGTGCCAGCAGTTCCGACAGGGAGGACTACGAGCAGTACTTC
TRBV7-9,-,TRBJ2-3,-,12,CASSLLSGTQYF,TGTGCCAGCAGCTTACTTAGTGGTACGCAGTATTTT
TRBV20-1,-,TRBJ2-7,-,13,CSARPTGLYEQYF,TGCAGTGCTAGACCCACAGGCCTCTACGAGCAGTACTTC
TRBV3-1,-,TRBJ2-5,-,15,CASREIQGLRETQYF,TGTGCCAGCAGGGAGATTCAGGGGCTCCGGGAGACCCAGTACTTC
TRBV28,-,TRBJ1-5,-,15,CASFLDRGGNQPQHF,TGTGCCAGTTTTCTTGACCGGGGGGGTAATCAGCCCCAGCATTTT
TRBV20-1,-,TRBJ2-3,-,14,CSAVSVGERDTQYF,TGCAGTGCTGTTTCGGTGGGAGAGAGGGATACGCAGTATTTT
TRBV5-4,-,TRBJ2-5,-,13,CASSSWTVETQYF,TGTGCCAGCAGCTCGTGGACGGTGGAGACCCAGTACTTC
TRBV7-6,-,TRBJ1-1,-,14,CASSLDLLGAEAFF,TGTGCCAGCAGCTTAGATCTCCTCGGAGCTGAAGCTTTCTTT
TRBV9,-,TRBJ2-5,-,14,CASSEGGIQETQYF,TGTGCCAGCAGCGAGGGCGGGATTCAAGAGACCCAGTACTTC